This is a list of T cell receptor beta chains from one sample in a study of T cells after yellow fever vaccination. TCRdb re-derived calls from the 5' RACE reads in MiXCR, one entry per CDR3 protein. The sample holds about 340,000 distinct CDR3 sequences, 8.7% seen once. The input for sequencing was PBMCs, taken on the day of the first yellow fever vaccination. The receptor source for this set is a man aged 18 to 29 who received the YFV17D yellow fever vaccine. Each CDR3 is given with its conserved first and last residue. A D gene is named only where the DNA matches it firmly. Clone size appears in some rows only: once, few, many, or a class for an expanded clone.

len: 16
d_gene: NA
j_gene: TRBJ1-1
v_gene: TRBV5-6
abundance: few
CDR3aa: CASSLQWFQVVAEAFF
CDR3nt: TGTGCCAGCAGCTTGCAGTGGTTCCAGGTCGTCGCTGAAGCTTTCTTT

len: 16
d_gene: NA
j_gene: TRBJ2-3
v_gene: TRBV4-1
abundance: few
CDR3aa: CASSQIGDVSTDTQYF
CDR3nt: TGCGCCAGCAGTCAGATAGGGGATGTTAGCACAGATACGCAGTATTTT

len: 14
d_gene: NA
j_gene: TRBJ1-3
v_gene: TRBV7-2
abundance: NA
CDR3aa: CASSPGPIPNTIYF
CDR3nt: TGTGCCAGCAGCCCGGGTCCAATACCAAACACCATATATTTT

len: 14
d_gene: NA
j_gene: TRBJ1-5
v_gene: TRBV29-1
abundance: NA
CDR3aa: CSVEEAGSDQPQHF
CDR3nt: TGCAGCGTTGAAGAGGCAGGGTCGGATCAGCCCCAGCATTTT

len: 12
d_gene: NA
j_gene: TRBJ1-5
v_gene: TRBV19
abundance: few
CDR3aa: CASSTDMKPQHF
CDR3nt: TGTGCCAGTAGCACAGACATGAAGCCCCAGCATTTT

len: 11
d_gene: NA
j_gene: TRBJ1-3
v_gene: TRBV6-5
abundance: NA
CDR3aa: CASRDQNTIYF
CDR3nt: TGTGCCAGCAGGGACCAAAACACCATATATTTT

len: 13
d_gene: NA
j_gene: TRBJ1-1
v_gene: TRBV6-5
abundance: NA
CDR3aa: CASSLNMNTEAFF
CDR3nt: TGTGCCAGCAGTTTGAACATGAACACTGAAGCTTTCTTT

len: 15
d_gene: NA
j_gene: TRBJ1-1
v_gene: TRBV12-3/TRBV12-4
abundance: NA
CDR3aa: CASKGGMWMNTEAFF
CDR3nt: TGTGCCTCCAAGGGGGGCATGTGGATGAACACTGAAGCTTTCTTT

len: 15
d_gene: NA
j_gene: TRBJ1-3
v_gene: TRBV5-1
abundance: few
CDR3aa: CASSFDGDSGNTIYF
CDR3nt: TGCGCCAGCAGCTTCGACGGGGACTCTGGAAACACCATATATTTT

len: 17
d_gene: NA
j_gene: TRBJ1-1
v_gene: TRBV5-1
abundance: NA
CDR3aa: CASSSTLRARANTEAFF
CDR3nt: TGCGCCAGCAGCTCCACGCTGAGAGCGAGGGCGAACACTGAAGCTTTCTTT

len: 15
d_gene: NA
j_gene: TRBJ2-1
v_gene: TRBV29-1
abundance: many
CDR3aa: CSVEEVGGPYNEQFF
CDR3nt: TGCAGCGTTGAAGAAGTGGGGGGGCCTTACAATGAGCAGTTCTTC

len: 13
d_gene: NA
j_gene: TRBJ2-7
v_gene: TRBV2
abundance: NA
CDR3aa: CASSQSLSYEQYF
CDR3nt: TGTGCCAGCAGTCAAAGCCTGTCCTACGAGCAGTACTTC

len: 14
d_gene: TRBD1
j_gene: TRBJ2-3
v_gene: TRBV2
abundance: few
CDR3aa: CASLDRGRTDTQYF
CDR3nt: TGTGCCAGCCTGGACAGGGGGCGCACAGATACGCAGTATTTT

len: 11
d_gene: NA
j_gene: TRBJ2-3
v_gene: TRBV18
abundance: many
CDR3aa: CASFKTDTQYF
CDR3nt: TGTGCCAGCTTCAAGACAGATACGCAGTATTTT

len: 15
d_gene: NA
j_gene: TRBJ1-1
v_gene: TRBV6-5
abundance: few
CDR3aa: CASSSRTNLGREAFF
CDR3nt: TGTGCCAGCAGTTCTCGCACCAACCTCGGACGTGAAGCTTTCTTT

len: 11
d_gene: NA
j_gene: TRBJ2-2
v_gene: TRBV7-9
abundance: many
CDR3aa: CASSSTGELFF
CDR3nt: TGTGCCAGCAGCAGCACCGGGGAGCTGTTTTTT

len: 13
d_gene: TRBD1
j_gene: TRBJ1-2
v_gene: TRBV5-4
abundance: few
CDR3aa: CASSFGQGDGYTF
CDR3nt: TGTGCCAGCAGCTTCGGACAGGGGGACGGCTACACCTTC

len: 15
d_gene: TRBD1
j_gene: TRBJ2-1
v_gene: TRBV15
abundance: few
CDR3aa: CATSRAGQGARGQFF
CDR3nt: TGTGCCACCAGCAGAGCCGGACAGGGGGCCCGTGGGCAGTTCTTC

len: 13
d_gene: TRBD1
j_gene: TRBJ2-7
v_gene: TRBV12-3/TRBV12-4
abundance: few
CDR3aa: CASSSGQLYEQYF
CDR3nt: TGTGCCAGCAGTTCGGGACAGCTCTACGAGCAGTACTTC

len: 14
d_gene: NA
j_gene: TRBJ1-6
v_gene: TRBV6-5
abundance: few
CDR3aa: CASSYPRGGSPLHF
CDR3nt: TGTGCCAGCAGTTACCCCAGGGGTGGGTCACCCCTCCACTTT

len: 15
d_gene: NA
j_gene: TRBJ1-1
v_gene: TRBV18
abundance: few
CDR3aa: CASSPLAPGATEAFF
CDR3nt: TGTGCCAGCTCACCCCTGGCTCCCGGGGCCACTGAAGCTTTCTTT

len: 15
d_gene: NA
j_gene: TRBJ1-2
v_gene: TRBV7-2
abundance: few
CDR3aa: CASSSDLRGRLGYTF
CDR3nt: TGTGCCAGCAGTTCCGATCTGAGGGGGAGACTTGGCTACACCTTC

len: 18
d_gene: TRBD2
j_gene: TRBJ2-5
v_gene: TRBV7-6
abundance: NA
CDR3aa: CASSLVGLAGGRMETQYF
CDR3nt: TGTGCCAGCAGCTTAGTAGGACTAGCGGGAGGGAGGATGGAGACCCAGTACTTC

len: 12
d_gene: NA
j_gene: TRBJ2-5
v_gene: TRBV6-2/TRBV6-3
abundance: NA
CDR3aa: CASSTSRETQYF
CDR3nt: TGTGCCAGCAGTACGAGCCGGGAGACCCAGTACTTC

len: 15
d_gene: NA
j_gene: TRBJ2-1
v_gene: TRBV6-1
abundance: few
CDR3aa: CASSPTYLSYNEQFF
CDR3nt: TGTGCCAGCAGTCCGACGTACCTCTCCTACAATGAGCAGTTCTTC

len: 13
d_gene: NA
j_gene: TRBJ2-1
v_gene: TRBV24-1
abundance: few
CDR3aa: CATSDIRANEQFF
CDR3nt: TGTGCCACCAGTGATATTCGGGCTAATGAGCAGTTCTTC

len: 14
d_gene: NA
j_gene: TRBJ1-4
v_gene: TRBV5-1
abundance: many
CDR3aa: CASSVAGINEKLFF
CDR3nt: TGCGCCAGCTCCGTGGCGGGGATTAATGAAAAACTGTTTTTT

len: 14
d_gene: NA
j_gene: TRBJ1-4
v_gene: TRBV7-8
abundance: NA
CDR3aa: CASSSKLPNEKLFF
CDR3nt: TGTGCCAGCAGCTCCAAACTCCCTAATGAAAAACTGTTTTTT

len: 16
d_gene: NA
j_gene: TRBJ2-1
v_gene: TRBV5-5
abundance: many
CDR3aa: CASRPWTESSYNEQFF
CDR3nt: TGTGCCAGCAGACCGTGGACAGAAAGCTCCTACAATGAGCAGTTCTTC

len: 13
d_gene: NA
j_gene: TRBJ2-7
v_gene: TRBV7-9
abundance: few
CDR3aa: CASSLTPSAEQYF
CDR3nt: TGTGCCAGCAGCTTAACTCCTAGCGCCGAGCAGTACTTC

len: 18
d_gene: TRBD2
j_gene: TRBJ2-2
v_gene: TRBV5-1
abundance: many
CDR3aa: CASSPPVAGTANTGELFF
CDR3nt: TGCGCCAGCAGCCCTCCTGTAGCGGGGACCGCGAACACCGGGGAGCTGTTTTTT

len: 16
d_gene: NA
j_gene: TRBJ2-6
v_gene: TRBV5-1
abundance: few
CDR3aa: CASSPTYSAGANVLTF
CDR3nt: TGCGCCAGCAGCCCAACCTACAGTGCTGGGGCCAACGTCCTGACTTTC

len: 14
d_gene: NA
j_gene: TRBJ2-3
v_gene: TRBV6-4
abundance: NA
CDR3aa: CASSNRGPTDTQYF
CDR3nt: TGTGCCAGCAGTAACCGGGGGCCCACAGATACGCAGTATTTT

len: 15
d_gene: NA
j_gene: TRBJ2-1
v_gene: TRBV2
abundance: NA
CDR3aa: CASSDQGSVRDEQFF
CDR3nt: TGTGCCAGCAGTGATCAGGGGTCTGTAAGGGATGAGCAGTTCTTC

len: 15
d_gene: TRBD2
j_gene: TRBJ2-3
v_gene: TRBV6-4
abundance: few
CDR3aa: CASSEQTSGADTQYF
CDR3nt: TGTGCCAGCAGTGAACAGACTAGCGGGGCAGATACGCAGTATTTT

len: 13
d_gene: NA
j_gene: TRBJ2-5
v_gene: TRBV4-1
abundance: NA
CDR3aa: CASSHQVQETQYF
CDR3nt: TGCGCCAGCAGCCACCAGGTCCAAGAGACCCAGTACTTC

len: 16
d_gene: NA
j_gene: TRBJ2-2
v_gene: TRBV3-1
abundance: many
CDR3aa: CASSRSRGGGTGELFF
CDR3nt: TGTGCCAGCAGCCGATCGCGAGGAGGTGGCACCGGGGAGCTGTTTTTT

len: 14
d_gene: NA
j_gene: TRBJ1-2
v_gene: TRBV4-3
abundance: few
CDR3aa: CASSQGYDGYGYTF
CDR3nt: TGCGCCAGCAGCCAAGGGTACGATGGATATGGCTACACCTTC

len: 12
d_gene: NA
j_gene: TRBJ1-1
v_gene: TRBV5-5
abundance: NA
CDR3aa: CASSLGPLWTFF
CDR3nt: TGTGCCAGCAGCTTGGGGCCACTCTGGACTTTCTTT

len: 18
d_gene: NA
j_gene: TRBJ2-5
v_gene: TRBV5-1
abundance: many
CDR3aa: CASSLSGFLGAQQETQYF
CDR3nt: TGCGCCAGCAGCTTGTCGGGTTTTTTGGGGGCGCAACAAGAGACCCAGTACTTC

len: 16
d_gene: NA
j_gene: TRBJ1-1
v_gene: TRBV6-1
abundance: few
CDR3aa: CASSPLAGGADTEAFF
CDR3nt: TGTGCCAGCAGTCCATTGGCCGGGGGCGCGGACACTGAAGCTTTCTTT

len: 13
d_gene: NA
j_gene: TRBJ1-1
v_gene: TRBV6-1
abundance: many
CDR3aa: CASSEFGNGKAFF
CDR3nt: TGTGCCAGCAGTGAATTCGGCAACGGTAAAGCTTTCTTT

len: 14
d_gene: TRBD2
j_gene: TRBJ2-4
v_gene: TRBV6-2/TRBV6-3
abundance: NA
CDR3aa: CASSPASGLGIQYF
CDR3nt: TGTGCCAGCAGCCCAGCTAGCGGGCTGGGCATTCAGTACTTC

len: 15
d_gene: TRBD1
j_gene: TRBJ1-6
v_gene: TRBV6-1
abundance: NA
CDR3aa: CASSPPGQGYSPLHF
CDR3nt: TGTGCCAGCAGTCCCCCGGGACAGGGCTACTCACCCCTCCACTTT

len: 16
d_gene: TRBD1
j_gene: TRBJ2-1
v_gene: TRBV24-1
abundance: many
CDR3aa: CATSDRGAGGYHEQFF
CDR3nt: TGTGCCACCAGTGATCGGGGCGCAGGGGGCTACCATGAGCAGTTCTTC

len: 18
d_gene: TRBD1
j_gene: TRBJ2-7
v_gene: TRBV5-6
abundance: NA
CDR3aa: CASSLMGAAGQGIYEQYF
CDR3nt: TGTGCCAGCAGCTTGATGGGGGCCGCCGGACAGGGTATCTACGAGCAGTACTTC

len: 17
d_gene: TRBD2
j_gene: TRBJ2-3
v_gene: TRBV12-3/TRBV12-4
abundance: NA
CDR3aa: CASSSTSGGPDTDTQYF
CDR3nt: TGTGCCAGCAGCTCGACTAGCGGGGGGCCGGACACAGATACGCAGTATTTT